The sequence of this T cell receptor (beta chain) was determined in a study of beta chain features in type 1 diabetes. The germline V and J ends were trimmed by 8 bases and 4 bases, with 18 bases remaining between them. Germline V gene sequence: CDR1 MDHEN, CDR2 SYDVKM. This CDR3 region has 15 residues. Overall study findings and caveats: Researchers caution that PCR might favor shorter templates, equally among patients and controls. Patients with type 1 diabetes showed fewer VDJ junction insertions and more deletions.

Purity exceeded 98% in all sorted populations. On this clone itself: The target antigen is unknown.

Sequencing targeted expressed TCRB transcripts, as all isolated RNA had been reverse transcribed. The repertoire was sequenced with immunoSEQ multiplex PCR; TCRdb's copy has only in-frame clones and lacks some. The sample has over 700,000 clones, 17% seen once. This clonotype originated in a woman under 30 in good health. V and J are TRBV28 and TRBJ1-5, with D tentatively TRBD1 (5 bases). What was sequenced was naive CD4+ T cells from blood. CDR3 region: CASVPGDRINQPQHF. The DNA for the CDR3 is TGTGCCAGCGTACCCGGGGACCGCATAAATCAGCCCCAGCATTTT. Based on the CDR3 plus reference TRBV28 and TRBJ1-5, the full variable domain is DVKVTQSSRYLVKRTGEKVFLECVQDMDHENMFWYRQDPGLGLRLIYFSYDVKMKEKGDIPEGYSVSREKKERFSLILESASTNQTSMYLCASVPGDRINQPQHFGDGTRLSIL.